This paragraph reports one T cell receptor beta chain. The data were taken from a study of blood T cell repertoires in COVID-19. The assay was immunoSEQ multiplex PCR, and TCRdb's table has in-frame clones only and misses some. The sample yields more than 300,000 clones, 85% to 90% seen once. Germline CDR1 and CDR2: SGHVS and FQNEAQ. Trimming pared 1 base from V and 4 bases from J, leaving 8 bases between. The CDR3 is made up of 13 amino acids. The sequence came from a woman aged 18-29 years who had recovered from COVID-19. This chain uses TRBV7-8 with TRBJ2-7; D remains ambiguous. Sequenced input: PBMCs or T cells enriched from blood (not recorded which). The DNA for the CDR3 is TGTGCCAGCAGCTTAGTTTCGGAGTACGAGCAGTACTTC. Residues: CASSLVSEYEQYF.